The rows below give T cell receptor beta chains drawn from one sample of a study of shared clonotypes between healthy human individuals. The repertoire was sequenced with immunoSEQ multiplex PCR; TCRdb's copy has only in-frame clones and lacks some. The sample includes 450,000 to 600,000 clones, roughly 85% seen only once; the top ten take 10% to 15%. The sequenced sample was PBMCs. Receptors were obtained from a woman between 35 and 50 years old in good health. Some clones in this sample may be carry-over from other donors' samples. The CDR3 runs from the conserved cysteine through the conserved F or W. Each record gives: D gene, J gene, V gene, clone size, CDR3 DNA, CDR3 protein. D genes are given only for firm matches. The size field is filled for only some rows; it gives once, few, many or a size class.

d_call: -
j_call: TRBJ2-1
v_call: TRBV18
clone_size: -
cdr3_nt: TGTGCCAGCTCGACAACTAGTGACAATGAGCAGTTCTTC
cdr3_aa: CASSTTSDNEQFF

d_call: -
j_call: TRBJ2-3
v_call: TRBV5-1
clone_size: -
cdr3_nt: TGCGCCAGCAGCTCCGGGACTGTCACAGATACGCAGTATTTT
cdr3_aa: CASSSGTVTDTQYF

d_call: -
j_call: TRBJ2-2
v_call: TRBV7-2
clone_size: -
cdr3_nt: TGTGCCAGCATTGTAGCTGGGGTCGGGGAGCTGTTTTTT
cdr3_aa: CASIVAGVGELFF

d_call: TRBD1
j_call: TRBJ1-1
v_call: TRBV10-3
clone_size: -
cdr3_nt: TGTGCCATCAGCCCGGGACAGGCGAACACTGAAGCTTTCTTT
cdr3_aa: CAISPGQANTEAFF

d_call: TRBD2
j_call: TRBJ2-1
v_call: TRBV2
clone_size: -
cdr3_nt: TGTGCCAGCGAACCAGCGGGAGTTTTCGATGAGCAGTTCTTC
cdr3_aa: CASEPAGVFDEQFF

d_call: -
j_call: TRBJ2-7
v_call: TRBV5-1
clone_size: -
cdr3_nt: TGCGCCAGCAGCGGGAACAGGGAGAGCTCCTACGAGCAGTACTTC
cdr3_aa: CASSGNRESSYEQYF

d_call: -
j_call: TRBJ2-3
v_call: TRBV7-9
clone_size: many
cdr3_nt: TGTGCCAGCATGGGGAGCACAGATACGCAGTATTTT
cdr3_aa: CASMGSTDTQYF

d_call: -
j_call: TRBJ1-2
v_call: TRBV6-1
clone_size: -
cdr3_nt: TGTGCCAGCAGTGAAGCGCCAACCGACTTTTATGGCTACACCTTC
cdr3_aa: CASSEAPTDFYGYTF

d_call: -
j_call: TRBJ1-1
v_call: TRBV7-9
clone_size: -
cdr3_nt: TGTGCCAGCAGCTTCTCAGGGGCGGTTACTGAAGCTTTCTTT
cdr3_aa: CASSFSGAVTEAFF

d_call: TRBD1
j_call: TRBJ1-2
v_call: TRBV28
clone_size: -
cdr3_nt: TGTGCCAGCAGTTTATTGGGGACAGGAGCTAAAGGGGATGGCTACACCTTC
cdr3_aa: CASSLLGTGAKGDGYTF

d_call: -
j_call: TRBJ1-3
v_call: TRBV9
clone_size: -
cdr3_nt: TGTGCCAGCAGCGGGACTAATCGGATTGGAAACACCATATATTTT
cdr3_aa: CASSGTNRIGNTIYF

d_call: -
j_call: TRBJ2-1
v_call: TRBV7-3
clone_size: -
cdr3_nt: TGTGCCAGCAGCTTAACGGCTAATCGTGAGCAGTTCTTC
cdr3_aa: CASSLTANREQFF

d_call: -
j_call: TRBJ1-2
v_call: TRBV4-3
clone_size: once
cdr3_nt: TGCGCCAGCAGCCAAGATCGGACAGTCTATGGCTACACCTTC
cdr3_aa: CASSQDRTVYGYTF

d_call: TRBD2
j_call: TRBJ2-2
v_call: TRBV9
clone_size: -
cdr3_nt: TGTGCCTGCCTAGAGGGGCTAGCGGGCGGTGACACCGGGGAGCTGTTTTTT
cdr3_aa: CACLEGLAGGDTGELFF

d_call: TRBD1
j_call: TRBJ2-7
v_call: TRBV28
clone_size: -
cdr3_nt: TGTGCCAGCAGTGAACCGGGACAGGGGGCCTACGAGCAGTACTTC
cdr3_aa: CASSEPGQGAYEQYF

d_call: -
j_call: TRBJ2-7
v_call: TRBV2
clone_size: -
cdr3_nt: TGTGCCAGCAGTACGGCTTTTACCTACGAGCAGTACTTC
cdr3_aa: CASSTAFTYEQYF

d_call: -
j_call: TRBJ2-3
v_call: TRBV4-2
clone_size: -
cdr3_nt: TGTGCCAGCAGCCAAGAAGAAGCGGATAGCACAGATACGCAGTATTTT
cdr3_aa: CASSQEEADSTDTQYF

d_call: -
j_call: TRBJ2-1
v_call: TRBV10-3
clone_size: many
cdr3_nt: TGTGCCATCAGTGGTGGTTGGGAGGCGTCCAATGAGCAGTTCTTC
cdr3_aa: CAISGGWEASNEQFF

d_call: TRBD1
j_call: TRBJ1-5
v_call: TRBV7-2
clone_size: few
cdr3_nt: TGTGCCAGCAGCGCACGGACAGGGGGCGGTCAGCCCCAGCATTTT
cdr3_aa: CASSARTGGGQPQHF

d_call: TRBD2
j_call: TRBJ2-1
v_call: TRBV5-1
clone_size: -
cdr3_nt: TGCGCCAGCAGCCCAGCCCGGACTAGCGGGAGCAATGAGCAGTTCTTC
cdr3_aa: CASSPARTSGSNEQFF

d_call: -
j_call: TRBJ1-3
v_call: TRBV13
clone_size: -
cdr3_nt: TGTGCCAGCAGCTGGCGACAGTCTTTTGGAAACACCATATATTTT
cdr3_aa: CASSWRQSFGNTIYF

d_call: -
j_call: TRBJ1-1
v_call: TRBV5-1
clone_size: -
cdr3_nt: TGCGCCAGCAGCCAAGGGGTTCGGGATGCGGGCACTGAAGCTTTCTTT
cdr3_aa: CASSQGVRDAGTEAFF

d_call: TRBD2
j_call: TRBJ2-1
v_call: TRBV19
clone_size: -
cdr3_nt: TGTGCCAGTAGTTCCGGACTAGAAGTTCGTGAGCAGTTCTTC
cdr3_aa: CASSSGLEVREQFF

d_call: -
j_call: TRBJ2-7
v_call: TRBV7-2
clone_size: once
cdr3_nt: TGTGCCAGCAGCTCGATCGGGGGCCCCTACGAGCAGTACTTC
cdr3_aa: CASSSIGGPYEQYF

d_call: TRBD2
j_call: TRBJ2-5
v_call: TRBV19
clone_size: -
cdr3_nt: TGTGCCAGTCGGTCGGGGACTAGCGGGAGCATTGGATCGGAGACCCAGTACTTC
cdr3_aa: CASRSGTSGSIGSETQYF

d_call: -
j_call: TRBJ2-7
v_call: TRBV6-6
clone_size: -
cdr3_nt: TGTGCCAGCGGCCGATCGAACTACGAGCAGTACTTC
cdr3_aa: CASGRSNYEQYF

d_call: TRBD1
j_call: TRBJ1-1
v_call: TRBV19
clone_size: -
cdr3_nt: TGTGCCAGTAGTGAACAGGGGGCTTGGACTGAAGCTTTCTTT
cdr3_aa: CASSEQGAWTEAFF

d_call: -
j_call: TRBJ2-2
v_call: TRBV25-1
clone_size: -
cdr3_nt: TGTGCCAGCAGTGAATGGGGTAGAGGAGGAGACGGGGAGCTGTTTTTT
cdr3_aa: CASSEWGRGGDGELFF

d_call: -
j_call: TRBJ1-5
v_call: TRBV4-3
clone_size: -
cdr3_nt: TGCGCCAGCAGCCAAGATGGGGGCCAGCCCCAGCATTTT
cdr3_aa: CASSQDGGQPQHF

d_call: TRBD1
j_call: TRBJ1-2
v_call: TRBV27
clone_size: -
cdr3_nt: TGTGCCAGCAGTGATGGGACAGGGAATAACTATGGCTACACCTTC
cdr3_aa: CASSDGTGNNYGYTF

d_call: TRBD1
j_call: TRBJ2-1
v_call: TRBV11-1
clone_size: -
cdr3_nt: TGTGCCAGCAGCTCGACAGGGTTCCCCTACAATGAGCAGTTCTTC
cdr3_aa: CASSSTGFPYNEQFF

d_call: -
j_call: TRBJ1-1
v_call: TRBV7-3
clone_size: -
cdr3_nt: TGTGCCAGCAGCTTACTTCAGAACACTGAAGCTTTCTTT
cdr3_aa: CASSLLQNTEAFF

d_call: TRBD2
j_call: TRBJ2-1
v_call: TRBV25-1
clone_size: -
cdr3_nt: TGTGCCAGCAGTGAAGCGGGAGGTTCCTACAATGAGCAGTTCTTC
cdr3_aa: CASSEAGGSYNEQFF

d_call: -
j_call: TRBJ1-4
v_call: TRBV18
clone_size: -
cdr3_nt: TGTGCCAGCTCACCACGTGGAGGGGTAGATGAAAAACTGTTTTTT
cdr3_aa: CASSPRGGVDEKLFF

d_call: TRBD2
j_call: TRBJ2-7
v_call: TRBV5-4
clone_size: -
cdr3_nt: TGTGCCAGCAGCCTCGGGGTAGCGGGATCCTTCTCCTACGAGCAGTACTTC
cdr3_aa: CASSLGVAGSFSYEQYF

d_call: TRBD2
j_call: TRBJ2-1
v_call: TRBV28
clone_size: -
cdr3_nt: TGTGCCAGTCCCCCTGCGGGAGGGCCGAGGGGTGAGCAGTTCTTC
cdr3_aa: CASPPAGGPRGEQFF

d_call: -
j_call: TRBJ2-2
v_call: TRBV5-1
clone_size: -
cdr3_nt: TGCGCCAGCAGCTTCTTAGGGCAGCCGACCGGGGAGCTGTTTTTT
cdr3_aa: CASSFLGQPTGELFF

d_call: -
j_call: TRBJ2-3
v_call: TRBV28
clone_size: -
cdr3_nt: TGTGCCAGCAGTTTAATCGCGGTGGGGACAGATACGCAGTATTTT
cdr3_aa: CASSLIAVGTDTQYF

d_call: -
j_call: TRBJ2-2
v_call: TRBV5-1
clone_size: -
cdr3_nt: TGCGCCAGCAGCTTGAGACCCCACGGGACCGGGGAGCTGTTTTTT
cdr3_aa: CASSLRPHGTGELFF

d_call: -
j_call: TRBJ2-1
v_call: TRBV30
clone_size: -
cdr3_nt: TGTGCCTGGAGACAGGGGAGGCACAATGAGCAGTTCTTC
cdr3_aa: CAWRQGRHNEQFF

d_call: TRBD2
j_call: TRBJ2-1
v_call: TRBV10-3
clone_size: -
cdr3_nt: TGTGCCATCAGTGATTTCGGCGGGGTAGCGGGAGTCCTATACAATGAGCAGTTCTTC
cdr3_aa: CAISDFGGVAGVLYNEQFF

d_call: TRBD2
j_call: TRBJ2-7
v_call: TRBV6-4
clone_size: -
cdr3_nt: TGTGCCAGCAGTGACCCCAACATCGGGGCGGGAGCATACGAGCAGTACTTC
cdr3_aa: CASSDPNIGAGAYEQYF

d_call: TRBD2
j_call: TRBJ2-2
v_call: TRBV5-1
clone_size: once
cdr3_nt: TGCGCCAGCAGCACGACTAGCGGGAGGGCCGGGTTGGCCGGGGAGCTGTTTTTT
cdr3_aa: CASSTTSGRAGLAGELFF

d_call: -
j_call: TRBJ1-2
v_call: TRBV4-1
clone_size: -
cdr3_nt: TGCGCCAGCAGCTGGAAGAATGGCTACACCTTC
cdr3_aa: CASSWKNGYTF

d_call: TRBD2
j_call: TRBJ2-2
v_call: TRBV29-1
clone_size: -
cdr3_nt: TGCAGCGCTGGACTAGTAGGGACCGGGGAGCTGTTTTTT
cdr3_aa: CSAGLVGTGELFF

d_call: -
j_call: TRBJ1-3
v_call: TRBV9
clone_size: -
cdr3_nt: TGTGCCAGCAGCCCCGGTGGGGGAAACACCATATATTTT
cdr3_aa: CASSPGGGNTIYF

d_call: TRBD2
j_call: TRBJ2-7
v_call: TRBV15
clone_size: -
cdr3_nt: TGTGCCACCAGCAGACCGGGACTACCCAACTCCTACGAGCAGTACTTC
cdr3_aa: CATSRPGLPNSYEQYF

d_call: TRBD1
j_call: TRBJ1-4
v_call: TRBV7-2
clone_size: -
cdr3_nt: TGTGCCAGCAGCTTAGCGTTCGGGACAGATAATGAAAAACTGTTTTTT
cdr3_aa: CASSLAFGTDNEKLFF

d_call: -
j_call: TRBJ1-5
v_call: TRBV2
clone_size: -
cdr3_nt: TGTGCCAGCAGTGAAGCGCTTCCGGGGAGCTCTCAGCCCCAGCATTTT
cdr3_aa: CASSEALPGSSQPQHF

d_call: -
j_call: TRBJ1-2
v_call: TRBV2
clone_size: -
cdr3_nt: TGTGCCAGCAGTGCTTCCACCGGAGAGGGTGGCTACACCTTC
cdr3_aa: CASSASTGEGGYTF

d_call: TRBD2
j_call: TRBJ2-5
v_call: TRBV10-2
clone_size: -
cdr3_nt: TGCGCCAGCTCACTAGCGGGAGGGGGAGAGACCCAGTACTTC
cdr3_aa: CASSLAGGGETQYF

d_call: TRBD2
j_call: TRBJ2-2
v_call: TRBV5-8
clone_size: -
cdr3_nt: TGTGCCAGCAGCTTTGGGACTAGCGGGAGTTATGGGGAGCTGTTTTTT
cdr3_aa: CASSFGTSGSYGELFF

d_call: TRBD1
j_call: TRBJ1-1
v_call: TRBV19
clone_size: -
cdr3_nt: TGTGCCAGTAGTAAGGCGACAGGGGGGAACACTGAAGCTTTCTTT
cdr3_aa: CASSKATGGNTEAFF